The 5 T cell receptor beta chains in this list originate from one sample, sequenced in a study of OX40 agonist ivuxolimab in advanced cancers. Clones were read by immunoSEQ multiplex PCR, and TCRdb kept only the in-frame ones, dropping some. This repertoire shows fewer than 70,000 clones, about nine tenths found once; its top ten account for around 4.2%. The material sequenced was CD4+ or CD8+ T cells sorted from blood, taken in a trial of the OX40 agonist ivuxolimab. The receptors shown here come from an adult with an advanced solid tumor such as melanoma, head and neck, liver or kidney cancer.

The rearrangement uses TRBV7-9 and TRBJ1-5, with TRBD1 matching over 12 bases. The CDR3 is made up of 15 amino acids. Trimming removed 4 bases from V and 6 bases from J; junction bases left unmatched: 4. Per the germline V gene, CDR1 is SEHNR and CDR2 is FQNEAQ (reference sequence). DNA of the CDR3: TGTGCCAGCAGCTCGGGACAGGGGGCAGGTCAGCCCCAGCATTTT. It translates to CASSSGQGAGQPQHF.

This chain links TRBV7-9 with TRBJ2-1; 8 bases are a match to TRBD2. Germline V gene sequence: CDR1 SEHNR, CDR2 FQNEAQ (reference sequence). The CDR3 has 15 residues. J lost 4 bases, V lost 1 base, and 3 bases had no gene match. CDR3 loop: CASSLGAGVYNEQFF. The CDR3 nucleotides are TGTGCCAGCAGCTTAGGAGCGGGAGTGTACAATGAGCAGTTCTTC.

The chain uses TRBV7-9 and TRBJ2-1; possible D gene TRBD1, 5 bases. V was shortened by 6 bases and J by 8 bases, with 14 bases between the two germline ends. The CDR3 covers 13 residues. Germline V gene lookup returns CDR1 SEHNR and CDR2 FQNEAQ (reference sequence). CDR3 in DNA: TGTGCCAGCAGTCTAGGGGCGGACGATGAGCAGTTCTTC. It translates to CASSLGADDEQFF.

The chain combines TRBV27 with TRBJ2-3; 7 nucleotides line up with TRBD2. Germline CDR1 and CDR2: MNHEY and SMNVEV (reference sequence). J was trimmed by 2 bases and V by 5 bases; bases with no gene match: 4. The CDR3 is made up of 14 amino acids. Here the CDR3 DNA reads TGTGCCAGCAGTCTCCGGGGGGTCACAGATACGCAGTATTTT. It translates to CASSLRGVTDTQYF.

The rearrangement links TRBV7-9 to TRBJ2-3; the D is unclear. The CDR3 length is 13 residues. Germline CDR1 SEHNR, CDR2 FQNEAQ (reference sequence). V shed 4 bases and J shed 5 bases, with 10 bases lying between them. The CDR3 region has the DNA TGTGCCAGCAGCTCCCCACTCGAAGATACGCAGTATTTT. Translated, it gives CASSSPLEDTQYF.